The T cell receptor (beta chain) described here comes from a study of cytomegalovirus exposure and HLA in healthy donors. This clone came up a few times. PCR used 60 Vbeta primers and 13 Jbeta primers. Libraries were prepared by immunoSEQ multiplex PCR; TCRdb keeps only in-frame clonotypes and omits some of them. The sample includes fewer than 110,000 clones, roughly four fifths of them seen just once. This CDR3 comprises 13 residues. V was clipped by 6 bases and J by 7 bases; unmatched bases: 7. Per germline, CDR1 MNHEY and CDR2 SVGAGI. The sequence was obtained from a man younger than 30 in good health and CMV-seronegative. Material: PBMCs. This chain connects TRBV6-5 to TRBJ2-7, with 9 bases identical to TRBD2. CDR3 DNA sequence: TGTGCCAGCAGGACTAGCGGACCCCAGGAGCAGTACTTC. This codes for CASRTSGPQEQYF.